A selection of T cell receptor beta chains follows, all from one sample in a study of tissue T cells after allogeneic stem cell transplantation. The table came from immunoSEQ multiplex PCR; TCRdb's copy has only in-frame clones and leaves some out. The sample yields roughly 42,000 clones, around nine tenths seen once. This material consisted of blood, taken before transplantation. Every receptor here comes from a woman between 40 and 69 years old who later had graft-versus-host disease after an allogeneic stem cell transplant. Both conserved end residues are part of each CDR3. A D gene is named only where the DNA matches it firmly. Clone size is not always given. Where it is, it says once, few, many or a class for expanded clones.

v_gene	j_gene	d_gene	abundance	CDR3aa	CDR3nt
TRBV6-2/TRBV6-3	TRBJ2-7	.	.	CASSRHSYEQYF	TGTGCCAGCAGTAGGCACTCCTACGAGCAGTACTTC
TRBV6-5	TRBJ1-3	.	.	CASSASGNTIYF	TGTGCCAGCAGCGCCTCTGGAAACACCATATATTTT
TRBV9	TRBJ2-1	.	.	CASSVDGGSSYNEQFF	TGTGCCAGCAGCGTAGATGGCGGAAGCTCCTACAATGAGCAGTTCTTC
TRBV6-5	TRBJ1-2	.	.	CASKTAGGYTF	TGTGCCAGCAAAACCGCAGGGGGCTACACCTTC
TRBV7-8	TRBJ1-6	.	.	CASSSRTTAPLHF	TGTGCCAGCAGCTCGCGAACGACAGCACCCCTCCACTTT
TRBV24-1	TRBJ2-2	.	.	CATSDPTTGRGNTGELFF	TGTGCCACCAGTGACCCCACCACAGGCAGGGGGAACACCGGGGAGCTGTTTTTT
TRBV7-8	TRBJ1-2	.	.	CASTETGNYGYTF	TGTGCCAGCACCGAAACAGGCAACTATGGCTACACCTTC
TRBV28	TRBJ2-3	.	.	CASSLPLYGDTQYF	TGTGCCAGCAGTTTACCACTATACGGAGATACGCAGTATTTT
TRBV27	TRBJ1-1	.	.	CASSSLGWAEAFF	TGTGCCAGCAGTTCCCTCGGGTGGGCTGAAGCTTTCTTT
TRBV20-1	TRBJ2-7	.	few	CSASHEDSSYEQYF	TGCAGTGCTAGTCACGAGGACAGTTCCTACGAGCAGTACTTC
TRBV9	TRBJ2-3	TRBD2	.	CASSVAAGGTDTQYF	TGTGCCAGCAGCGTAGCGGCGGGAGGAACAGATACGCAGTATTTT
TRBV11-2	TRBJ2-5	TRBD1	.	CASSPGTGGQETQYF	TGTGCCAGCAGCCCCGGGACAGGGGGGCAAGAGACCCAGTACTTC
TRBV29-1	TRBJ1-6	TRBD1	once	CSVLTGGNSPLHF	TGCAGCGTTTTGACAGGGGGAAATTCACCCCTCCACTTT